This TCR beta chain was obtained from a study of blood T cell repertoires in COVID-19. Study as a whole: Samples representing acute and convalescent COVID-19 were sourced from the United States, Italy and Spain.

Study processing details: The assay estimated nucleated cells by amplifying reference gene primers. Clones were sequenced by immunoSEQ multiplex PCR, and TCRdb holds only the in-frame ones, with some missing. The D gene and trimming were derived from the DNA, and the V and J assignments and clone size from that table. The sample carries 250,000 to 300,000 clones, 90% recorded once. Patients of the Seattle cohort, enrolled during active infection, were followed longitudinally. Trimming left V 5 bases short and J 0 bases short, with 11 bases between. The germline CDR1 and CDR2 sequences are MNHNY and SVGAGI (reference sequence). This CDR3 is 15 amino acids long. The table lists this clone with a few counts.

Sequenced: peripheral blood. This sequence originates from a woman in her fifties or sixties with COVID-19, enrolled during active disease. The V call is TRBV6-6, the J call TRBJ2-1, with a possible D match to TRBD1 (5 bases). The CDR3 is CASSLADNSYNEQFF. CDR3 coding DNA: TGTGCCAGCAGTCTGGCGGACAACTCCTACAATGAGCAGTTCTTC.